This T cell receptor beta chain was sequenced in a study of shared clonotypes between healthy human individuals (TCRdb year 2020). Background for the entire study: A couple of women and a few men aged 18 to 49 years were included in the cohort. Different laboratories and diverse techniques were used to prepare libraries and sequence TCR repertoires, to increase sequencing depth and limit assay-specific biases. Leukapheresis yielded between about 0.94 and 10 billion PBMCs per donor. Per donor, three plates each were used for CD4 naive and CD4 memory, two for CD8 naive, and one for CD8 memory. To estimate repertoire size and how much clonotype sharing occurs between individuals, the study deeply sequenced the blood TCR repertoires of five or six healthy adults.

CD8 naive samples were CD45RO-negative cells positively selected for CCR7, giving a CD45RA+CCR7+ population that excluded TemRA cells. Healthy HIV-negative adults with no recently reported acute infections or vaccinations were included as donors. Only Caucasian adults living in Nashville, Tennessee, USA were represented among the donors. After blood collection by leukapheresis, PBMCs were isolated using Ficoll-Histopaque density gradient centrifugation and then cryopreserved in the vapor phase of liquid nitrogen. Analytical flow cytometry was used to check the purity and quantity of every magnetically sorted T cell population. From each sorted fraction, genomic DNA was isolated and quantified by UV absorbance on a Nanodrop 2000c. Overall study results and their limits: Based on pairwise subsampling, the degree of clonotype sharing among donors was expected to be affected by sequencing depth. Higher generation probabilities were observed for clonotypes shared by all four sorted-subset donors than for non-shared clonotypes. Naive subsets generally had larger estimated clonotype richness than memory subsets did. Because the study included a small number of donors, the genetic and exposure-history diversity represented was limited. Rarefaction of sorted-subset datasets indicated incomplete sequencing despite the large sequencing depth. When a handful of donors were compared, the shared fraction of clonotypes was 5% to 6.5% for naive CD4, around 3.6% for naive CD8, 2% to 2.5% for memory CD4, and 0.35% to 0.4% for memory CD8. Sampling was restricted to blood, and TCR repertoires in tissues likely differ from the TCR repertoires found in blood.

TCR CDR3 regions were amplified from genomic DNA by multiplex PCR using the deep immunoSEQ assay. Extracted genomic DNA from each cell subset was spread evenly across all wells of several immunoSEQ 96-well plates, with each plate serving as a replicate. For sorted subsets, each replicate PCR was loaded with 200 ng genomic DNA, equivalent to approximately 33,000 T cell genomes. The purified libraries were quantified using a Qubit 3.0 fluorometer, sized with a Bioanalyzer 2100, and then quantified again using the KAPA Library Quantification kit. A separate single-read 150-cycle Illumina NextSeq 550 flow cell was used to sequence each immunoSEQ 96-well plate. The source study handled its data this way. The immunoSEQ output contained only junctional sequences without quality scores, so filtering could not match that applied to full-length reads. Sequences were annotated with PyIR, a Python wrapper for IgBLAST v1.9, and V/J genes and CDR3 were assigned using IMGT germline references. Reads were removed for weak V/J assignments (E-value above 1e-6), missing CDR3, stop codons, out-of-frame junctions, or ambiguous translated residues. V3J clonotypes were defined as sequences sharing an identical inferred V gene, J gene, and CDR3 amino acid sequence. Percentage overlap between repertoires was calculated by dividing the number of shared unique clonotypes by the size of the smaller repertoire. Three approaches were used to assess repertoire richness: RTK rarefaction, the Chao1 estimator, and Recon v2.1 estimates of unobserved clonotypes. Generation probabilities were computed with OLGA for all TCRbeta clonotypes obtained by the gDNA method from several donors. TCRdb's version of the immuneACCESS table is confined to in-frame rearrangements and falls short of the full clone set. An unresolved V gene accounts for under half of the shortfall where checked; the remainder is of unknown origin. That table is the source of V, J and clone size, and D and trimming were worked out from the DNA. Here the sample has hundreds of thousands of clones; about 95% occur a single time. The ten largest clonotypes hold 0.11% of the sample.

There are 18 amino acids in the CDR3, from cysteine to phenylalanine inclusive. Here the CDR3 DNA is all that survives: 54 bases in frame from base 1. CDR1 and CDR2 were assigned from the germline V gene as MGHRA and YSYEKL. Trimming accounts for 0 bases at V and 7 bases at J, while the number of junction bases matched to no gene is 12. Details on this clone: Which antigen it targets is not known. Within one base of it there is no much larger clone, and no base qualities were kept.

This sequence was found in a woman between 25 and 40 years old in good health. Recombination linked TRBV4-1 to TRBJ1-2, with 12 bases in between that match TRBD1. Sequenced sample: naive CD8+ T cells sorted from blood. What this sample's cell subset or site label stands for: CD45RA+CCR7+. At the DNA level, the sequence is TGCGCCAGCAGCCAAGACCCGGGACAGGGGGCCTACAGGGCTGGCTACACCTTC. Translated, this is CASSQDPGQGAYRAGYTF.